Listed below are T cell receptor beta chains from one sample, sequenced in a study of PD-1 blockade in classical Hodgkin lymphoma. Some clones are missing from TCRdb's copy, which holds only in-frame ones; the method was immunoSEQ multiplex PCR. Of about 35,000 clones in the sample, 90% were seen once. Specimen: CD4+ T cells from blood, collected at baseline. These receptors all stem from a human donor with classical Hodgkin lymphoma. CDR3s include the opening cysteine and the closing phenylalanine or tryptophan. D genes are given only for firm matches. For some rows the clone size is stated as once, few or many, or as a class when expanded; others skip it.

NA TRBJ1-1 NA TRBV7-9 CASSLETPNTEAFF TGTGCCAGCAGCTTAGAGACACCGAACACTGAAGCTTTCTTT
NA TRBJ1-4 NA TRBV6-1 CASSVNGKGGEKLFF TGTGCCAGCAGTGTCAACGGCAAGGGTGGTGAAAAACTGTTTTTT
NA TRBJ2-1 TRBD2 TRBV7-7 CASSTGTSGSFEQFF TGTGCTAGCAGCACGGGGACTAGCGGGAGCTTTGAGCAGTTCTTC
NA TRBJ2-6 TRBD2 TRBV5-1 CASSLGTSGERSGANVLTF TGCGCCAGCAGCTTGGGTACTAGCGGTGAGCGCTCTGGGGCCAACGTCCTGACTTTC
NA TRBJ2-3 NA TRBV7-9 CASSLVSSPLITDTQYF TGTGCCAGCAGCTTAGTATCCTCACCCCTCATCACAGATACGCAGTATTTT
NA TRBJ1-5 NA TRBV18 CASSPFGGQDQPQHF TGTGCCAGCTCACCTTTTGGGGGTCAAGACCAGCCCCAGCATTTT
NA TRBJ1-1 NA TRBV11-2 CASSLTGGGNTEAFF TGTGCCAGCAGCCTTACCGGGGGAGGGAACACTGAAGCTTTCTTT
NA TRBJ1-3 NA TRBV28 CASSFAGPGTGNTIYF TGTGCCAGCAGTTTTGCAGGGCCCGGAACTGGAAACACCATATATTTT
NA TRBJ1-2 TRBD1 TRBV19 CASSNRGYYGYTF TGTGCCAGTAGTAACAGGGGCTACTATGGCTACACCTTC
NA TRBJ2-3 NA TRBV7-9 CASSLAGGRTDTQYF TGTGCCAGCAGCTTAGCGGGAGGACGCACAGATACGCAGTATTTT
NA TRBJ2-1 NA TRBV5-1 CASSLYGSQSVVDEQFF TGCGCCAGCAGCTTGTATGGGTCGCAGTCGGTTGTCGATGAGCAGTTCTTC
NA TRBJ1-1 NA TRBV5-4 CASSLVMNTEAFF TGTGCCAGCAGCTTGGTAATGAACACTGAAGCTTTCTTT
once TRBJ2-2 NA TRBV9 CASSVGGRMGSTGELFF TGTGCCAGCAGCGTAGGGGGCCGCATGGGTAGCACCGGGGAGCTGTTTTTT
NA TRBJ2-1 TRBD2 TRBV9 CASSVQGLAGGSEQFF TGTGCCAGCAGCGTTCAGGGACTAGCGGGAGGGTCGGAGCAGTTCTTC
NA TRBJ1-1 NA TRBV9 CASSVGRGGTEAFF TGTGCCAGCAGCGTAGGAAGGGGTGGGACTGAAGCTTTCTTT
once TRBJ1-5 TRBD1 TRBV29-1 CSAMTGMGNQPQHF TGCAGCGCTATGACAGGGATGGGTAATCAGCCCCAGCATTTT
NA TRBJ2-2 TRBD1 TRBV10-1 CASSESKGGGTGTGELFF TGCGCCAGCAGTGAGTCGAAAGGAGGCGGGACAGGGACCGGGGAGCTGTTTTTT
NA TRBJ2-3 TRBD2 TRBV27 CASSLSGRTDTQYF TGTGCCAGCAGTTTAAGCGGGAGGACAGATACGCAGTATTTT
NA TRBJ1-1 TRBD1 TRBV30 CAWSSPVWTGKGTEAFF TGTGCCTGGAGTTCCCCCGTCTGGACAGGGAAAGGAACTGAAGCTTTCTTT
NA TRBJ2-7 NA TRBV28 CASSLFWGEAAYEQYF TGTGCCAGCAGTTTATTTTGGGGGGAGGCTGCCTACGAGCAGTACTTC
NA TRBJ2-2 NA TRBV30 CAWRGAGFVELFF TGTGCCTGGAGGGGGGCGGGATTCGTGGAGCTGTTTTTT
NA TRBJ1-5 TRBD1 TRBV6-5 CASSSRGGQGQPQHF TGTGCCAGCAGTTCCCGAGGGGGCCAAGGGCAGCCCCAGCATTTT
once TRBJ2-1 TRBD1 TRBV6-6 CASSYSGTGAWNEQFF TGTGCCAGCAGTTACTCCGGGACAGGGGCGTGGAATGAGCAGTTCTTC
NA TRBJ2-3 TRBD1 TRBV5-1 CASSFRDRQDTQYF TGCGCCAGCAGCTTTCGGGACAGACAAGATACGCAGTATTTT
once TRBJ2-7 NA TRBV19 CARRAAHREQYF TGTGCCAGAAGGGCGGCCCACCGGGAGCAGTACTTC
NA TRBJ2-2 TRBD1 TRBV7-9 CASSRNPGQGTGELFF TGTGCCAGCAGCCGTAATCCGGGACAGGGAACCGGGGAGCTGTTTTTT
NA TRBJ2-3 NA TRBV7-8 CASSLAGRRADTQYF TGTGCCAGCAGCTTAGCGGGGAGAAGGGCAGATACGCAGTATTTT
once TRBJ1-5 NA TRBV28 CASSFLGMEQPQHF TGTGCCAGCAGTTTTTTGGGAATGGAACAGCCCCAGCATTTT
NA TRBJ2-1 NA TRBV2 CASSAWLAPYNEQFF TGTGCCAGCAGTGCGTGGCTAGCCCCCTACAATGAGCAGTTCTTC
NA TRBJ2-7 NA TRBV29-1 CSVWGGGYEQYF TGCAGCGTGTGGGGGGGCGGCTACGAGCAGTACTTC
few TRBJ2-5 NA TRBV28 CASGGEVETQYF TGTGCCAGCGGTGGGGAAGTGGAGACCCAGTACTTC
NA TRBJ2-6 NA TRBV5-6 CASSLGPVTGANVLTF TGTGCCAGCAGCTTAGGTCCGGTAACTGGGGCCAACGTCCTGACTTTC
NA TRBJ1-2 NA TRBV11-2 CASSLDLLSWEHPYYGYTF TGTGCCAGCAGCTTAGATCTATTGAGTTGGGAACATCCCTACTATGGCTACACCTTC
NA TRBJ2-7 TRBD2 TRBV2 CASSERTSGNYEQYF TGTGCCAGCAGTGAGCGGACTAGCGGGAACTACGAGCAGTACTTC
NA TRBJ1-3 NA TRBV5-1 CASSLAPLTESSGNTIYF TGCGCCAGCAGCTTGGCCCCCCTAACTGAAAGCTCTGGAAACACCATATATTTT
NA TRBJ2-7 NA TRBV11-3 CASSLASGLNYEQYF TGTGCCAGCAGCTTAGCCTCGGGACTGAACTACGAGCAGTACTTC
NA TRBJ1-5 NA TRBV28 CASSFRGWQPQHF TGTGCCAGCAGTTTCAGGGGCTGGCAGCCCCAGCATTTT
NA TRBJ2-3 NA TRBV5-1 CASDPGSTDTQYF TGCGCCAGCGACCCGGGAAGCACAGATACGCAGTATTTT
NA TRBJ2-1 NA TRBV19 CATHDSFYNEQFF TGTGCCACCCATGACAGTTTCTACAATGAGCAGTTCTTC
few TRBJ1-5 TRBD1 TRBV7-9 CASSRGQAHQPQHF TGTGCCAGCAGCCGGGGACAGGCTCATCAGCCCCAGCATTTT
NA TRBJ1-2 NA TRBV6-1 CASTRGPREGGYTF TGTGCCAGCACCCGAGGGCCCCGGGAAGGTGGCTACACCTTC
NA TRBJ2-7 NA TRBV5-1 CASSLGAGPRGEQYF TGCGCCAGCAGCTTGGGGGCCGGCCCAAGGGGCGAGCAGTACTTC
NA TRBJ1-2 TRBD1 TRBV5-5 CASSFTGGSYGYTF TGTGCCAGCAGCTTCACAGGGGGCAGCTATGGCTACACCTTC
NA TRBJ2-1 TRBD2 TRBV9 CASSVGNWGGEFF TGTGCCAGCAGCGTGGGGAACTGGGGGGGTGAGTTCTTC
NA TRBJ1-5 NA TRBV28 CASSRQVGGNQPQHF TGTGCCAGCAGCCGACAGGTCGGGGGCAATCAGCCCCAGCATTTT
NA TRBJ1-3 NA TRBV28 CASSLYTGNTIYF TGTGCCAGCAGTTTATACACAGGAAACACCATATATTTT
NA TRBJ2-5 NA TRBV5-1 CASSYDLVRETQYF TGCGCCAGCAGCTACGACCTAGTCAGAGAGACCCAGTACTTC
NA TRBJ2-2 NA TRBV9 CASSHSRGANTGELFF TGTGCCAGCAGCCACTCCAGGGGTGCGAACACCGGGGAGCTGTTTTTT
NA TRBJ1-5 TRBD1 TRBV4-1 CASSQDYDRASQPQHF TGCGCCAGCAGCCAAGATTATGACAGGGCTAGTCAGCCCCAGCATTTT
NA TRBJ1-5 NA TRBV6-1 CASSQSPNQPQHF TGTGCCAGTAGTCAGAGTCCCAATCAGCCCCAGCATTTT
NA TRBJ1-2 NA TRBV7-2 CASTETSGVPYGYTF TGTGCCAGCACCGAGACTAGCGGTGTTCCCTATGGCTACACCTTC
NA TRBJ2-5 TRBD2 TRBV5-1 CASSGGSLAGGETQYF TGCGCCAGCAGCGGAGGATCGCTAGCGGGAGGAGAGACCCAGTACTTC
NA TRBJ2-2 TRBD1 TRBV2 CASSGDRFFTGELFF TGTGCCAGCAGTGGGGACAGATTCTTCACCGGGGAGCTGTTTTTT
NA TRBJ2-7 NA TRBV30 CAWSAPEPGLPSREQYF TGTGCCTGGAGTGCGCCTGAACCGGGACTCCCATCTCGCGAGCAGTACTTC